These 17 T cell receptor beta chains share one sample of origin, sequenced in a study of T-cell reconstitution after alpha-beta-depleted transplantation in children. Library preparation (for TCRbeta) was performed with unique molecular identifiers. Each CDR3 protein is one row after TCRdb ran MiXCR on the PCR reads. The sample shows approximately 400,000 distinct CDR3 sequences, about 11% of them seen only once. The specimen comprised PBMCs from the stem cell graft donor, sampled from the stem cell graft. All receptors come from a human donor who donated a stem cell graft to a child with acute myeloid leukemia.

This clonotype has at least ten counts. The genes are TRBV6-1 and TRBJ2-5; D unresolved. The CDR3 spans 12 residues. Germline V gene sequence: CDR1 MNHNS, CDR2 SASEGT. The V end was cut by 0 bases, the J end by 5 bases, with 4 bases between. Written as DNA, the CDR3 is TGTGCCAGCAGTGAAGCAGGGGAGACCCAGTACTTC. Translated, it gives CASSEAGETQYF.

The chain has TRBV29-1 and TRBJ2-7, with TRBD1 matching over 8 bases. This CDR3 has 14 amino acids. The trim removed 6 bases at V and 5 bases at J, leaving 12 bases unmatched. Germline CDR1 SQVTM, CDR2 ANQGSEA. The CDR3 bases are TGCAGCGTCCTCCGGGACAGGCGGATCGACGAGCAGTACGTC. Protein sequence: CSVLRDRRIDEQYV.

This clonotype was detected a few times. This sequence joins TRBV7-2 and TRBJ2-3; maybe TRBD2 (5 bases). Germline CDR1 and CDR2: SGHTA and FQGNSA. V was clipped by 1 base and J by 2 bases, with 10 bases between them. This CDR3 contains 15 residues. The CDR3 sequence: CASSLETRLTDTQYF. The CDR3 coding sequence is TGTGCCAGCAGCTTAGAAACTAGACTCACAGATACGCAGTATTTT.

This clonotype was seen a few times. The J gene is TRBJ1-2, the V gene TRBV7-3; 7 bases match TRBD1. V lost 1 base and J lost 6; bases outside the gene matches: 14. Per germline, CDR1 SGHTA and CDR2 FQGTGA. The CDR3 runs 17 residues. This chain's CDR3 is CASSLRAGQEGLDGYTF. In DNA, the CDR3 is TGTGCCAGCAGCTTAAGGGCCGGACAGGAGGGACTAGATGGCTACACCTTC. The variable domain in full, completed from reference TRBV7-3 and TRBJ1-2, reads GAGVSQTPSNKVTEKGKYVELRCDPISGHTALYWYRQSLGQGPEFLIYFQGTGAADDSGLPNDRFFAVRPEGSVSTLKIQRTERGDSAVYLCASSLRAGQEGLDGYTFGSGTRLTVV.

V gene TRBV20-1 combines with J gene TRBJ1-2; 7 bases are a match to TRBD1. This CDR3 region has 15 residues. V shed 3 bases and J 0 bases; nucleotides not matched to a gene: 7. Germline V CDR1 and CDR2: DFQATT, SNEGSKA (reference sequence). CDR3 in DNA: TGCAGTGCTAGCCCAGGGGGGGGGGCTAACTATGGCTACACCTTC. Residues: CSASPGGGANYGYTF.

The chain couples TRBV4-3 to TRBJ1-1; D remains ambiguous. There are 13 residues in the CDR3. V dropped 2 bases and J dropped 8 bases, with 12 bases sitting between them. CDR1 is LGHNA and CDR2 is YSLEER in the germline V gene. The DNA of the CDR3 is TGCGCCAGCAGCCAATACCTTGGTCAAGAAGCTTTCTTT. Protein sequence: CASSQYLGQEAFF.

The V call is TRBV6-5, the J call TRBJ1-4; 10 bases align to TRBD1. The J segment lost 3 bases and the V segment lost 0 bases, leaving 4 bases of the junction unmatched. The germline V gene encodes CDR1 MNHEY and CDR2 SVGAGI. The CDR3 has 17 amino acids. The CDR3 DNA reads TGTGCCAGCAGTTACTCCCGACAGGGGGCTGCTAATGAAAAACTGTTTTTT. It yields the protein CASSYSRQGAANEKLFF.

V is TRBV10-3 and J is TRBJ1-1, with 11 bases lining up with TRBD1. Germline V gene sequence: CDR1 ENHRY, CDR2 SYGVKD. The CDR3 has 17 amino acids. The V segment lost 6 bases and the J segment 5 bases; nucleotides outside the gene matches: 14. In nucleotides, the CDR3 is TGTGCCATCAGCCCCTCCGAAGGGACAGGGGGTGGTACTGAAGCTTTCTTT. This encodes CAISPSEGTGGGTEAFF.

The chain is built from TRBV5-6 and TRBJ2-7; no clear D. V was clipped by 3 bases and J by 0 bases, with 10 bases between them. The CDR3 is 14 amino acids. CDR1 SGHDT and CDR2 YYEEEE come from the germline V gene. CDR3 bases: TGTGCCAGCAGCTCGTCTTACACCTCCTACGAGCAGTACTTC. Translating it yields CASSSSYTSYEQYF.

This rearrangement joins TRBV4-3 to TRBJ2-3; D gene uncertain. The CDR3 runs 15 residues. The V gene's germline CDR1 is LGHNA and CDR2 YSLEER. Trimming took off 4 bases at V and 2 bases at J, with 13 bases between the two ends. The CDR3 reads CASSLRVPHTDTQYF. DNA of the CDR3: TGCGCCAGCAGCCTCCGGGTCCCCCACACAGATACGCAGTATTTT.

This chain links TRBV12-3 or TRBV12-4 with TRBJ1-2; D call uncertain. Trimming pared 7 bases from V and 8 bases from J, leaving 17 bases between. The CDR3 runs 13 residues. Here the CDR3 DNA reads TGTGCCAGCAAAAGTTCCCTGGGTGGCGGCTACACCTTC. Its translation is CASKSSLGGGYTF.

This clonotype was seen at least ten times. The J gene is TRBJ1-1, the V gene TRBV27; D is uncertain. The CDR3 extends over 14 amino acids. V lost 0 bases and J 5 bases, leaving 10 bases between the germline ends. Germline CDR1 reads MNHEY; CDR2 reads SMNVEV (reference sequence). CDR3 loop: CASSLSPGGTEAFF. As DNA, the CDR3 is TGTGCCAGCAGTTTATCTCCGGGCGGAACTGAAGCTTTCTTT.

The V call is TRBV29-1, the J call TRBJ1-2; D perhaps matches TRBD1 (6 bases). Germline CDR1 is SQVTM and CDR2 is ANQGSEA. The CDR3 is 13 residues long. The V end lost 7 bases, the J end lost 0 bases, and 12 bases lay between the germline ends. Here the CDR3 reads CSARQAANYGYTF. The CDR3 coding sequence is TGCAGCGCCCGACAGGCCGCTAACTATGGCTACACCTTC. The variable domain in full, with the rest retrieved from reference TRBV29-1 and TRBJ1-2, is SAVISQKPSRDICQRGTSLTIQCQVDSQVTMMFWYRQQPGQSLTLIATANQGSEATYESGFVIDKFPISRPNLTFSTLTVSNMSPEDSSIYLCSARQAANYGYTFGSGTRLTVV.

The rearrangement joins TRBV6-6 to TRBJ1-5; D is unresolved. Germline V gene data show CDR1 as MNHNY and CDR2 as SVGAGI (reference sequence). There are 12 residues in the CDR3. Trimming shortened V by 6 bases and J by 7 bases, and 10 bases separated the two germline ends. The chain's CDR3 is CASSSGWQPQHF. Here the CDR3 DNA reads TGTGCCAGCAGCTCCGGATGGCAGCCCCAGCATTTT.

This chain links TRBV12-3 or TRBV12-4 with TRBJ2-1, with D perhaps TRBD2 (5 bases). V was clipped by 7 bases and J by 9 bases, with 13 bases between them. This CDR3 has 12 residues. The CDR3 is CASTFPGGEQFF. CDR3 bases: TGTGCCAGCACCTTCCCCGGAGGTGAGCAGTTCTTC.

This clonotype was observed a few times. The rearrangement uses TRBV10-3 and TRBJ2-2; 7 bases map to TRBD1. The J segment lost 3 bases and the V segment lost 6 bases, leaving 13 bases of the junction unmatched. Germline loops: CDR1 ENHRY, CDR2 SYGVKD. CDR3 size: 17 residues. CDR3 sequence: CAIRELTGALDTGELFF. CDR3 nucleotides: TGTGCCATCAGGGAACTAACAGGGGCCCTCGACACCGGGGAGCTGTTTTTT.

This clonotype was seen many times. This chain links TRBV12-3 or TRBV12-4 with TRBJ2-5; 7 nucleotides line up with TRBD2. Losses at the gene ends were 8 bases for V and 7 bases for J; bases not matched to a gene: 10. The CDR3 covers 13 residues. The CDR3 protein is CASFDSREGTQYF. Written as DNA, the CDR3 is TGTGCCAGCTTTGACTCCAGGGAGGGGACCCAGTACTTC.